This is a list of T cell receptor beta chains from one sample in a study of beta chain features in type 1 diabetes. Here immunoSEQ multiplex PCR was the method, and the copy in TCRdb shows in-frame clones only, minus some. The sample contains about 340,000 clones, less than 15% of which appear only once. Sequenced: naive CD4+ T cells from blood. These receptors all stem from a woman aged 18-29 years with type 1 diabetes. CDR3s include the opening cysteine and the closing phenylalanine or tryptophan. Each record gives: J gene, V gene, clone size, D gene, CDR3 DNA, CDR3 protein. D genes are given only for firm matches. Clone size, where shown, is once, few, many, or a class for clones that have expanded.

J: TRBJ1-5; V: TRBV18; size: -; D: TRBD1; DNA: TGTGCCAGCTCACCATTCCGGGACAGCAAAAATCAGCCCCAGCATTTT; CDR3: CASSPFRDSKNQPQHF
J: TRBJ2-7; V: TRBV18; size: few; D: TRBD1; DNA: TGTGCCAGCTCACCGACAGGGACAACCCAGACGTACGAGCAGTACTTC; CDR3: CASSPTGTTQTYEQYF
J: TRBJ2-7; V: TRBV6-6; size: few; D: -; DNA: TGTGCCAGCAGTTTGGCCTCAGGGAAACAGTACTTC; CDR3: CASSLASGKQYF
J: TRBJ1-5; V: TRBV6-1; size: few; D: -; DNA: TGTGCCAGCAGTGGGGGGAGGCTCCGGGTAGTTAAGGGCAATCAGCCCCAGCATTTT; CDR3: CASSGGRLRVVKGNQPQHF
J: TRBJ2-7; V: TRBV9; size: few; D: TRBD1; DNA: TGTGCCAGCAGCGCCACAGGGGGAGGCTACGAGCAGTACTTC; CDR3: CASSATGGGYEQYF
J: TRBJ1-2; V: TRBV20-1; size: few; D: -; DNA: TGCAGTGTCGCTAAGAACTATGGCTACACCTTC; CDR3: CSVAKNYGYTF
J: TRBJ2-5; V: TRBV2; size: -; D: -; DNA: TGTGCCAGCGGGGGTGTTGGAGGGAGTAAAGAGACCCAGTACTTC; CDR3: CASGGVGGSKETQYF
J: TRBJ2-5; V: TRBV10-3; size: -; D: TRBD2; DNA: TGTGCCATACGACTAGCGGAAAACCAAGAGACCCAGTACTTC; CDR3: CAIRLAENQETQYF
J: TRBJ1-2; V: TRBV18; size: -; D: -; DNA: TGTGCCAGCTCACCACGGAGGGAAGATGGCTACACCTTC; CDR3: CASSPRREDGYTF
J: TRBJ2-1; V: TRBV9; size: -; D: -; DNA: TGTGCCAGCAGCGTAGGTGCAGGGGCTCTCTACAATGAGCAGTTCTTC; CDR3: CASSVGAGALYNEQFF
J: TRBJ1-2; V: TRBV27; size: -; D: TRBD1; DNA: TGTGCCAGCAGCTCTTTCGGGACAGGGGGCTATGGCTACACCTTC; CDR3: CASSSFGTGGYGYTF
J: TRBJ2-1; V: TRBV28; size: few; D: -; DNA: TGTGCCAGCAGCACACCGGGAGCCTACAATGAGCAGTTCTTC; CDR3: CASSTPGAYNEQFF
J: TRBJ2-3; V: TRBV7-2; size: -; D: -; DNA: TGTGCCAGCAGCCCAGGGATTTCCACAGATACGCAGTATTTT; CDR3: CASSPGISTDTQYF
J: TRBJ2-1; V: TRBV5-6; size: -; D: -; DNA: TGTGCCAGCAGCCGCGACATTGAGCAGTTCTTC; CDR3: CASSRDIEQFF
J: TRBJ2-2; V: TRBV5-4; size: few; D: TRBD1; DNA: TGTGCCAGCAGGCGGGACAGGGGCACCGGGGAGCTGTTTTTT; CDR3: CASRRDRGTGELFF
J: TRBJ2-1; V: TRBV7-6; size: -; D: TRBD2; DNA: TGTGCCAGCAGCTTAGATGGGACTAGTCCTCGGAGCTCCTACAATGAGCAGTTCTTC; CDR3: CASSLDGTSPRSSYNEQFF
J: TRBJ2-5; V: TRBV18; size: few; D: TRBD1; DNA: TGTGCCAGCTCACCTAACCGGGACAGGGGTCAAGAGACCCAGTACTTC; CDR3: CASSPNRDRGQETQYF
J: TRBJ2-1; V: TRBV29-1; size: -; D: TRBD2; DNA: TGCAGCGTCTTACTAGCGGGACGAAACAATGAGCAGTTCTTC; CDR3: CSVLLAGRNNEQFF
J: TRBJ1-3; V: TRBV30; size: -; D: -; DNA: TGTGCCTGGGAACAGGGAACTGGAAACACCATATATTTT; CDR3: CAWEQGTGNTIYF
J: TRBJ2-1; V: TRBV4-2; size: -; D: -; DNA: TGTGCCAGCAGCCAGGGCCGACAGGAATACAATGAGCAGTTCTTC; CDR3: CASSQGRQEYNEQFF
J: TRBJ1-1; V: TRBV28; size: -; D: TRBD1; DNA: TGTGCCAGCAGTTTCCCTAGGGGGCTTCTGGTGAACACTGAAGCTTTCTTT; CDR3: CASSFPRGLLVNTEAFF
J: TRBJ2-5; V: TRBV10-3; size: few; D: TRBD1; DNA: TGTGCCATCACTACGGACAGGGAGGAGACCCAGTACTTC; CDR3: CAITTDREETQYF
J: TRBJ2-1; V: TRBV11-1; size: few; D: -; DNA: TGTGCCAGCAGCCCCGGGACCTACAATGAGCAGTTCTTC; CDR3: CASSPGTYNEQFF
J: TRBJ2-7; V: TRBV28; size: few; D: -; DNA: TGTGCCAGCAGTACTACAGGGGGAGGGGACTACGAGCAGTACTTC; CDR3: CASSTTGGGDYEQYF
J: TRBJ2-7; V: TRBV7-9; size: -; D: -; DNA: TGTGCCAGCAGCTTAGAAAGACACTCCTACGAGCAGTACTTC; CDR3: CASSLERHSYEQYF
J: TRBJ2-5; V: TRBV29-1; size: few; D: -; DNA: TGCAGCGTTGACAGGGGCCTGCAAGAGACCCAGTACTTC; CDR3: CSVDRGLQETQYF
J: TRBJ2-1; V: TRBV29-1; size: -; D: TRBD1; DNA: TGCAGCGTAAGGGGCAGGGGGTCTGAGAATGAGCAGTTCTTC; CDR3: CSVRGRGSENEQFF
J: TRBJ2-3; V: TRBV7-2; size: -; D: -; DNA: TGTGCCAGCAGCCTCGACTCGTACACAGATACGCAGTATTTT; CDR3: CASSLDSYTDTQYF
J: TRBJ2-4; V: TRBV27; size: once; D: TRBD2; DNA: TGTGCCAGCAGCAAAGAGGGACTAGCGGGAGGGCCGGGGGCCAAAAACATTCAGTACTTC; CDR3: CASSKEGLAGGPGAKNIQYF
J: TRBJ2-1; V: TRBV29-1; size: -; D: TRBD2; DNA: TGCAGCGCCCTAGGGCTAGCGGGAGGGCCTAATGAGCAGTTCTTC; CDR3: CSALGLAGGPNEQFF
J: TRBJ2-7; V: TRBV18; size: few; D: -; DNA: TGTGCCAGCTCACTGAGCTACTCCTACGAGCAGTACTTC; CDR3: CASSLSYSYEQYF
J: TRBJ2-1; V: TRBV4-3; size: -; D: -; DNA: TGCGCCAGCAGCCAGCTAAACAATGAGCAGTTCTTC; CDR3: CASSQLNNEQFF
J: TRBJ2-3; V: TRBV6-1; size: -; D: TRBD2; DNA: TGTGCCAGCAGTGAAGGGGGGGGTGGTGCAGATACGCAGTATTTT; CDR3: CASSEGGGGADTQYF
J: TRBJ1-2; V: TRBV7-3; size: few; D: -; DNA: TGTGCCAGCGGAGGGACGGGCTATGGCTACACCTTC; CDR3: CASGGTGYGYTF
J: TRBJ2-2; V: TRBV7-3; size: few; D: -; DNA: TGTGCCAGCAGCTCCCTCCGTTTGGGGACAGGTTTTCGACTAGCAGACACCGGGGAGCTGTTTTTT; CDR3: CASSSLRLGTGFRLADTGELFF
J: TRBJ2-7; V: TRBV30; size: -; D: TRBD2; DNA: TGTGCCTGGATTCCTAGCGGGCCCTACGAGCAGTACTTC; CDR3: CAWIPSGPYEQYF
J: TRBJ1-1; V: TRBV10-3; size: few; D: TRBD1; DNA: TGTGCCATCACTGGACAGGCGGGCACTGAAGCTTTCTTT; CDR3: CAITGQAGTEAFF
J: TRBJ2-2; V: TRBV10-3; size: few; D: -; DNA: TGTGCCATCAGCTCCGGGACACAGAACACCGGGGAGCTGTTTTTT; CDR3: CAISSGTQNTGELFF
J: TRBJ2-6; V: TRBV11-2; size: few; D: -; DNA: TGTGCCAGCAGCTTAGCTATTAGCCCTTCGGTGGCCAACGTCCTGACTTTC; CDR3: CASSLAISPSVANVLTF
J: TRBJ2-5; V: TRBV29-1; size: many; D: TRBD2; DNA: TGCAGCGTTGACGGGAGGGCGACCCAGTACTTC; CDR3: CSVDGRATQYF